The rows below give T cell receptor beta chains drawn from one sample of a study of cytomegalovirus exposure and HLA in healthy donors. The assay was immunoSEQ multiplex PCR, and TCRdb's table has in-frame clones only and misses some. Of some 220,000 clones listed, 77% were seen once; the top ten hold 2.7%. Sequenced: PBMCs. The receptor source for this set is an older woman in good health and CMV-seropositive. CDR3s include the opening cysteine and the closing phenylalanine or tryptophan. Fields, in order: D gene, clone size, J gene, V gene, CDR3 protein, CDR3 DNA. A D gene is named only where the DNA matches it firmly. Where a row states a size, it is once, few, many or the class of an expanded clone; other rows omit it.

TRBD1	.	TRBJ1-4	TRBV28	CASSPPGQGYEKLFF	TGTGCCAGCAGTCCACCGGGACAGGGATATGAAAAACTGTTTTTT
TRBD1	.	TRBJ2-2	TRBV6-5	CASSSPDRGRVGELFF	TGTGCCAGCAGTTCCCCAGACAGGGGGCGAGTAGGGGAGCTGTTTTTT
TRBD1	.	TRBJ1-4	TRBV7-9	CASSSTGGNEKLFF	TGTGCCAGCAGCTCGACAGGGGGTAATGAAAAACTGTTTTTT
TRBD2	.	TRBJ2-2	TRBV5-4	CASSSSGSGTGELFF	TGTGCCAGCAGCTCTAGCGGGAGCGGGACCGGGGAGCTGTTTTTT
TRBD1	.	TRBJ2-3	TRBV18	CASSLGTVTDTQYF	TGTGCCAGCTCCCTGGGGACAGTCACAGATACGCAGTATTTT
TRBD2	once	TRBJ2-4	TRBV6-5	CASSFIGTMGDIQYF	TGTGCCAGCAGTTTTATCGGGACTATGGGCGACATTCAGTACTTC
.	few	TRBJ2-2	TRBV6-1	CASSPLVQTGELFF	TGTGCCAGCAGTCCACTAGTCCAGACCGGGGAGCTGTTTTTT
.	.	TRBJ2-3	TRBV19	CASSTISGDTQYF	TGTGCCAGTAGCACGATCTCCGGAGATACGCAGTATTTT
.	.	TRBJ1-4	TRBV15	CATSRDLAFRSEKLFF	TGTGCCACCAGCAGAGATCTAGCATTCAGGTCTGAAAAACTGTTTTTT
.	once	TRBJ1-1	TRBV2	CASRNRERAFF	TGTGCCAGCAGGAACAGGGAAAGAGCTTTCTTT
.	.	TRBJ2-4	TRBV4-1	CASSPRILAKNIQYF	TGCGCCAGCTCCCCGAGAATACTAGCCAAAAACATTCAGTACTTC
.	.	TRBJ2-7	TRBV5-1	CASSRDSTYEQYF	TGCGCCAGCAGCCGGGACTCGACCTACGAGCAGTACTTC
TRBD2	few	TRBJ2-1	TRBV7-6	CASSRLAGGYEQFF	TGTGCCAGCAGCCGTTTAGCGGGGGGTTATGAGCAGTTCTTC
.	.	TRBJ2-7	TRBV30	CAWTRGSEQYF	TGTGCCTGGACACGGGGGTCGGAGCAGTACTTC
.	.	TRBJ2-3	TRBV6-4	CASSEVQGGSGGTQYF	TGTGCCAGCAGTGAAGTCCAGGGGGGTTCAGGAGGTACGCAGTATTTT
TRBD1	.	TRBJ2-4	TRBV7-7	CASSPGQGKNIQYF	TGTGCCAGCAGCCCAGGACAGGGGAAAAACATTCAGTACTTC
TRBD2	.	TRBJ2-7	TRBV5-4	CASSLAGAGGPSSEQYF	TGTGCCAGCAGCTTGGCCGGAGCGGGGGGGCCCTCAAGCGAGCAGTACTTC
.	.	TRBJ2-7	TRBV6-6	CASSYIAPPEEQYF	TGTGCCAGCAGTTACATAGCACCCCCTGAAGAGCAGTACTTC
.	.	TRBJ2-3	TRBV11-3	CASSLAEGTDTQYF	TGTGCCAGCAGCTTAGCTGAGGGCACAGATACGCAGTATTTT
TRBD1	.	TRBJ1-1	TRBV7-9	CSSSLMGLNRGQTEAFF	TGTTCCAGCAGCTTAATGGGTCTGAACAGGGGGCAAACTGAAGCTTTCTTT
TRBD1	.	TRBJ1-4	TRBV27	CAIKKPGQGHGANEKLFF	TGTGCCATCAAAAAGCCGGGACAGGGTCATGGTGCTAATGAAAAACTGTTTTTT
.	.	TRBJ2-7	TRBV5-1	CASSLAAGRGYEQYF	TGCGCCAGCAGCTTGGCGGCAGGGAGGGGGTACGAGCAGTACTTC